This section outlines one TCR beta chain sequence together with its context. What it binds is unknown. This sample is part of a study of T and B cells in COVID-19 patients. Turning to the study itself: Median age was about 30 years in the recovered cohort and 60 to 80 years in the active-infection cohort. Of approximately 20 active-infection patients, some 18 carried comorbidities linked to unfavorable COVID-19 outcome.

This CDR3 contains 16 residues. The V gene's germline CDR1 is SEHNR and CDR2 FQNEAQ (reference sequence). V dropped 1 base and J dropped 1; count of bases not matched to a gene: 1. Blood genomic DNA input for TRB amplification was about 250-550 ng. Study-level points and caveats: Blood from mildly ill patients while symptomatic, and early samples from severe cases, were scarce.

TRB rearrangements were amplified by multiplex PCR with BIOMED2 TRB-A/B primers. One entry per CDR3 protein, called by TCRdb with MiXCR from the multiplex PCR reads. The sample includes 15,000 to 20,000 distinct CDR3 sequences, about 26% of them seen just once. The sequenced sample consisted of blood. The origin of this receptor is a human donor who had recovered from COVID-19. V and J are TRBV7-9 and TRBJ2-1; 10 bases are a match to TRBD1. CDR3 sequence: CASSLGTGGSYNEQFF. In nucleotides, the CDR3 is TGTGCCAGCAGCTTAGGGACAGGGGGGTCCTACAATGAGCAGTTCTTC.